This paragraph covers one T cell receptor beta chain sequence. The antigen is unknown. CDR3 length: 15 residues. Germline assignment: CDR1 MDHEN and CDR2 SYDVKM. V dropped 8 bases and J dropped 7; count of bases not matched to a gene: 15. These data belong to a study of CD4 T cells in relation to SARS-CoV-2 and coronaviruses. At the level of the study: The HLA restriction of the shared crossreactive spike epitopes was mapped. Study-level findings and limits: Samples before the pandemic and after infection were not matched within any donor.

Deep TCR-beta sequencing used DNA from uncultured naive and memory CD4+ T cells. Data came from immunoSEQ multiplex PCR; TCRdb stores just in-frame clones and leaves some out. Among about 56,000 clones listed, about 92% were seen once. This chain uses TRBV28 with TRBJ1-1, with 8 bases identical to TRBD1. This sequence originates from an adult with COVID-19. Sequenced material: naive CD4+ T cells from PBMCs. The subset denotes: naive CD4+ T cells isolated by negative enrichment. CDR3 in amino acids: CASCTPGTGDFEAFF. As DNA, the CDR3 is TGTGCCAGCTGCACCCCCGGGACAGGAGATTTTGAAGCTTTCTTT. Supplemented by reference TRBV28 and TRBJ1-1, the full variable domain reads DVKVTQSSRYLVKRTGEKVFLECVQDMDHENMFWYRQDPGLGLRLIYFSYDVKMKEKGDIPEGYSVSREKKERFSLILESASTNQTSMYLCASCTPGTGDFEAFFGQGTRLTVV.